These 19 T cell receptor beta chains share one sample of origin, sequenced in a study of blood T cell repertoires in COVID-19. Assay used: immunoSEQ multiplex PCR; TCRdb lists only in-frame clones, some missing. This repertoire shows approximately 200,000 clones, about 85% found once; its top ten account for about 0.93%. The sample was peripheral blood. Receptors were obtained from a man aged 35-49 years with acute or convalescent COVID-19.

This clone was counted between two and nine times. The chain carries TRBV27 and TRBJ1-5; TRBD1 matches 7 bases. CDR1 MNHEY and CDR2 SMNVEV come from the germline V gene (reference sequence). The junction had 11 bases not matched to a gene; V was cut back by 6 bases and J by 3 bases. This CDR3 contains 16 residues. The CDR3 nucleotides read TGTGCCAGCAGATCCGACAGGGACGGGAACAATCAGCCCCAGCATTTT. Protein product: CASRSDRDGNNQPQHF.

The count of this clone is one. The chain carries TRBV28 and TRBJ1-2; 9 bases fit TRBD1. With 7 bases clipped from V and 4 bases from J, the junction kept 4 bases outside the gene matches. The V gene's germline CDR1 is MDHEN and CDR2 SYDVKM. The CDR3 is 13 amino acids. The CDR3 loop is CASTGQGFYGYTF. The CDR3 DNA sequence: TGTGCCAGCACCGGACAGGGGTTCTATGGCTACACCTTC.

This chain links TRBV5-1 with TRBJ2-2, with a tentative D call TRBD1 (8 bases). Between the trimmed V and J ends, which lost 2 bases and 5 bases, there was a span of 16 bases. This CDR3 spans 16 amino acids. Germline V CDR1 and CDR2: SGHRS, YFSETQ. The chain's CDR3 is CASSFQGQGGTGELFF. CDR3 DNA: TGCGCCAGCAGCTTCCAAGGACAGGGAGGGACCGGGGAGCTGTTTTTT.

This rearrangement joins TRBV13 to TRBJ1-1, with TRBD1 matching 7 bases. V dropped 0 bases and J dropped 3; count of bases not matched to a gene: 10. This CDR3 is 17 amino acids long. The germline V gene encodes CDR1 PRHDT and CDR2 FYEKMQ (reference sequence). The CDR3 DNA sequence: TGTGCCAGCAGCTTAGGTACAGGGGATTATGGAGACACTGAAGCTTTCTTT. Protein sequence: CASSLGTGDYGDTEAFF. Full variable domain (remainder filled in from reference TRBV13 and TRBJ1-1): AAGVIQSPRHLIKEKRETATLKCYPIPRHDTVYWYQQGPGQDPQFLISFYEKMQSDKGSIPDRFSAQQFSDYHSELNMSSLELGDSALYFCASSLGTGDYGDTEAFFGQGTRLTVV.

This clone has more than one count but fewer than ten. The gene calls are TRBV5-6 and TRBJ1-2; 7 bases agree with TRBD1. The V and J ends lost 6 bases and 7 bases, in that order; junction bases with no gene match: 9. Germline-derived CDR1 and CDR2 are SGHDT and YYEEEE. There are 13 residues in the CDR3. As DNA, the CDR3 is TGTGCCAGCAACCGCGAGGGGGCTCGTGGCTACACCTTC. It yields the protein CASNREGARGYTF.

The chain links TRBV30 to TRBJ1-5; no firm D call. The germline gives CDR1 GTSNPN, CDR2 SVGIG (reference sequence). This CDR3 is 13 amino acids long. V was clipped by 1 base and J by 7 bases, with 11 bases between them. The CDR3, as DNA: TGTGCCTGGAGTGCAAGCGACGGACAGCCCCAGCATTTT. Its translation is CAWSASDGQPQHF.

The chain uses TRBV7-8 and TRBJ1-2; TRBD1 agrees at 7 bases. Germline lookup yields CDR1 SGHVS and CDR2 FQNEAQ. The CDR3 runs to 12 residues. J was trimmed by 7 bases and V by 4 bases; bases with no gene match: 3. CDR3 DNA: TGTGCCAGCAGCTCTACAGGGGCTGGCTACACCTTC. Translation: CASSSTGAGYTF.

The rearrangement uses TRBV9 and TRBJ2-7; 10 nucleotides agree with TRBD1. V dropped 0 bases and J dropped 3; count of bases not matched to a gene: 6. Germline lookup yields CDR1 SGDLS and CDR2 YYNGEE. The CDR3 runs to 16 residues. The CDR3 DNA reads TGTGCCAGCAGCGTAGATGGGACAGGGGTGGGCTACGAGCAGTACTTC. This encodes CASSVDGTGVGYEQYF.

The chain recombines TRBV5-5 with TRBJ1-1; weak D call: TRBD1 (5 bases). V was pared by 4 bases and J by 6 bases, with 10 bases between. The CDR3 extends over 12 amino acids. CDR1 is SGHKS and CDR2 is YYEKEE in the germline V gene (reference sequence). The CDR3 protein is CASSPRVAEAFF. CDR3 coding DNA: TGTGCCAGCAGCCCCAGGGTGGCTGAAGCTTTCTTT.

The gene calls are TRBV6-5 and TRBJ1-3; D is ambiguous. V was shortened by 5 bases and J by 4 bases, with 9 bases between the two germline ends. Germline CDR1 is MNHEY and CDR2 is SVGAGI. This CDR3 comprises 13 residues. The CDR3: CASSPPEGNTIYF. The CDR3 DNA reads TGTGCCAGCAGTCCCCCGGAGGGAAACACCATATATTTT.

The V call is TRBV25-1, the J call TRBJ1-1; D perhaps matches TRBD1 (5 bases). Looked up from germline, CDR1 is MGHDK and CDR2 is SYGVNS. The V end lost 5 bases, the J end lost 8 bases, and 15 bases lay between the germline ends. CDR3 length: 13 residues. The CDR3 reads CASSPPKGKEAFF. DNA for the CDR3: TGTGCCAGCAGTCCCCCGAAGGGGAAGGAAGCTTTCTTT.

The chain joins TRBV7-2 to TRBJ1-1; 8 nucleotides align to TRBD1. CDR1 SGHTA and CDR2 FQGNSA come from the germline V gene. With V trimmed by 5 bases and J by 10 bases, 6 bases remained unmatched. The CDR3 is 12 residues long. The CDR3 DNA reads as TGTGCCAGCAGCCTACAGGGGGAGCGAGCTTTCTTT. Translation: CASSLQGERAFF. The full variable domain, in which reference TRBV7-2 and TRBJ1-1 provide the parts outside the CDR3, is GAGVSQSPSNKVTEKGKDVELRCDPISGHTALYWYRQSLGQGLEFLIYFQGNSAPDKSGLPSDRFSAERTGGSVSTLTIQRTQQEDSAVYLCASSLQGERAFFGQGTRLTVV.

V usage is TRBV5-6 and J usage is TRBJ1-4; D gene ambiguous. CDR3 length: 15 residues. Trimming shortened V by 0 bases and J by 0 bases, and 6 bases separated the two germline ends. The germline CDR1 and CDR2 sequences are SGHDT and YYEEEE. The CDR3 sequence: CASSLVQATNEKLFF. In DNA, the CDR3 is TGTGCCAGCAGCTTGGTTCAGGCAACTAATGAAAAACTGTTTTTT.

The chain uses TRBV7-2 and TRBJ2-5; 11 positions agree with TRBD2. V trimming: 5 bases; J trimming: 7 bases; junction bases outside the gene matches: 15. The CDR3 totals 17 residues. The germline V gene encodes CDR1 SGHTA and CDR2 FQGNSA. The CDR3 DNA is TGTGCCAGCAGCCCCCGGACTAGCGGGCATAGCCCAGGGACCCAGTACTTC. Encoded protein: CASSPRTSGHSPGTQYF.

The chain uses TRBV11-2 and TRBJ1-6; D is unresolved. Trimming removed 7 bases from V and 9 bases from J, with 13 bases in between. Looked up from germline, CDR1 is SGHAT and CDR2 is FQNNGV. The CDR3 totals 13 residues. CDR3 nucleotide sequence: TGTGCCAGCACACGGGATCCTCGTTCACCCCTCCACTTT. Protein: CASTRDPRSPLHF.

This clone has just a few counts. The chain uses TRBV12-3 or TRBV12-4 and TRBJ2-7, with D possibly being TRBD2 (5 bases). V was trimmed by 5 bases and J by 9 bases, leaving 11 bases between them. The CDR3 extends over 11 amino acids. The CDR3 loop reads CASSGSRGQYF. CDR3 bases: TGTGCCAGCAGTGGCAGCCGGGGGCAGTACTTC.

The chain is built from TRBV2 and TRBJ1-1, with D possibly matching TRBD1 (6 bases). The CDR3 has 13 amino acids. Per germline, CDR1 SNHLY and CDR2 FYNNEI. Trimming removed 5 bases at V and 3 bases at J, with 10 bases between. CDR3 DNA: TGTGCCAGCAGTAAGGACAGTGACACTGAAGCTTTCTTT. As protein: CASSKDSDTEAFF.

The J gene is TRBJ2-1, the V gene TRBV29-1; the D is unclear. The germline V gene has CDR1 SQVTM and CDR2 ANQGSEA. V was pared by 7 bases and J by 1 base, with 8 bases between. This CDR3 has 12 residues. CDR3 loop: CSGAGSYNEQFF. DNA for the CDR3: TGCAGCGGAGCCGGGTCCTACAATGAGCAGTTCTTC.

This chain joins TRBV10-1 and TRBJ1-6, with a weak D call TRBD1 (5 bases). Per germline, CDR1 WNHNN and CDR2 SYGVQD (reference sequence). V was pared by 10 bases and J by 10 bases, with 11 bases between. The CDR3 has 11 residues. DNA of the CDR3: TGCGCCATCCCAGGGTCCTCACCCCTCCACTTT. It is translated as CAIPGSSPLHF.